This TCR beta chain came from a study of control samples from healthy donors and cancer patients. TCRdb's copy holds only in-frame clones and misses some; the assay was immunoSEQ multiplex PCR. The sample yields about 130,000 clones, 90% to 95% seen once. Germline-derived CDR1 and CDR2 are KGHSH and LQKENI. Trimming shortened V by 0 bases and J by 2 bases, and 7 bases separated the two germline ends. The CDR3 spans 15 residues. This chain uses TRBV18 with TRBJ2-2, with D perhaps matching TRBD2 (5 bases). This sequence originates from a man between 60 and 75 years old with colorectal cancer. The sample consisted of PBMCs. CDR3 coding DNA: TGTGCCAGCTCACCACCCCTAGCAAACACCGGGGAGCTGTTTTTT. The encoded protein is CASSPPLANTGELFF. The full variable domain, with the rest looked up from reference TRBV18 and TRBJ2-2, is NAGVMQNPRHLVRRRGQEARLRCSPMKGHSHVYWYRQLPEEGLKFMVYLQKENIIDESGMPKERFSAEFPKEGPSILRIQQVVRGDSAAYFCASSPPLANTGELFFGEGSRLTVL.